One sample yielded the 16 T cell receptor beta chains listed below, sequenced in a study of identical twins. TCRdb re-derived calls from the 5' RACE reads in MiXCR, one entry per CDR3 protein. The sample carries around 480,000 distinct CDR3 sequences, 12% to 15% recorded once. This sample was shared with a second study, whose subject was yellow fever vaccine responses in identical twins.

Sequencing was performed on CD4+ T cells sorted from blood. The receptors were gathered from a woman younger than 30 in good health.

In this sample, this clonotype turned up a few times. The chain couples TRBV4-3 to TRBJ2-5; 11 nucleotides agree with TRBD2. The CDR3 is 16 amino acids. J gave up 5 bases and V 0 bases, and 5 bases lay outside the gene matches. Germline CDR1 and CDR2: LGHNA and YSLEER. The CDR3: CASSQDFSGRAETQYF. The CDR3 nucleotides are TGCGCCAGCAGCCAAGATTTTAGCGGGAGGGCTGAGACCCAGTACTTC.

The chain links TRBV27 to TRBJ2-1; TRBD2 agrees at 7 bases. Germline CDR1 MNHEY, CDR2 SMNVEV (reference sequence). J gave up 5 bases and V 7 bases, and 11 bases lay outside the gene matches. This CDR3 is 15 amino acids long. This chain's CDR3 is CASTNKWGGNNEQFF. CDR3 DNA sequence: TGTGCCAGCACCAATAAGTGGGGGGGAAACAATGAGCAGTTCTTC.

This chain's CDR3 is CASTTVRRTSGRDYNEQFF. Written as DNA, the CDR3 is TGTGCCAGCACCACCGTACGCCGGACTAGCGGGAGAGATTACAATGAGCAGTTCTTC. J is TRBJ2-1 and V is TRBV7-8; 13 bases fit TRBD2. Germline lookup yields CDR1 SGHVS and CDR2 FQNEAQ. This CDR3 has 19 amino acids. V was clipped by 7 bases and J by 4 bases; unmatched bases: 16.

This clonotype was seen a handful of times. The chain is built from TRBV5-4 and TRBJ2-3; 10 positions agree with TRBD2. Trimming cost V 4 bases and J 5 bases; bases outside gene matches: 10. The CDR3 is made up of 16 amino acids. Germline-derived CDR1 and CDR2 are SGHNT and YYREEE (reference sequence). The CDR3 sequence is CASSLELAGGGDTQYF. CDR3 DNA: TGTGCCAGCAGCCTCGAGTTAGCGGGAGGAGGAGATACGCAGTATTTT.

This clonotype was counted a few times. This chain joins TRBV7-8 and TRBJ2-7, with D maybe TRBD2 (6 bases). This CDR3 is 12 amino acids long. Trimming shortened V by 7 bases and J by 4 bases, and 11 bases separated the two germline ends. The germline V gene has CDR1 SGHVS and CDR2 FQNEAQ. The CDR3 nucleotides read TGTGCCAGCACCGGCGGGGTATACGAGCAGTACTTC. Translation gives CASTGGVYEQYF.

The chain is built from TRBV7-2 and TRBJ1-1; 7 bases line up with TRBD1. The trim removed 9 bases at V and 1 base at J, leaving 5 bases unmatched. Germline CDR1 SGHTA, CDR2 FQGNSA. This CDR3 is built from 13 residues. CDR3 sequence reads: CASIRDRNTEAFF. The CDR3 bases are TGTGCCAGTATCCGGGACAGGAACACTGAAGCTTTCTTT.

This clonotype was seen a handful of times. This chain connects TRBV11-2 to TRBJ2-3; D gene uncertain. This CDR3 is 16 amino acids long. Trimming removed 1 base from V and 3 bases from J, with 14 bases in between. Germline-derived CDR1 and CDR2 are SGHAT and FQNNGV. DNA of the CDR3: TGTGCCAGCAGCTTAGTTGGTAGACGTTCTACAGATACGCAGTATTTT. Its translation: CASSLVGRRSTDTQYF.

The CDR3, as DNA: TGCGCCAGCAGCTTGGCCGGGACAAACTACGAGCAGTACTTC. Translation: CASSLAGTNYEQYF. This chain uses TRBV5-1 with TRBJ2-7, with a weak D call TRBD1 (6 bases). Trimming left V 0 bases short and J 3 bases short, with 10 bases between. The CDR3 is 14 amino acids. Per germline, CDR1 SGHRS and CDR2 YFSETQ.

A few counts support this clonotype. The V call is TRBV20-1, the J call TRBJ2-5; 8 bases align to TRBD2. Germline lookup yields CDR1 DFQATT and CDR2 SNEGSKA (reference sequence). The CDR3 extends over 14 amino acids. V lost 6 bases, J lost 2 bases, and 8 bases stayed unmatched. The CDR3 region is CSAVDGGVQETQYF. The CDR3 bases are TGCAGTGCCGTGGACGGGGGGGTGCAAGAGACCCAGTACTTC.

This clonotype was detected only a few times. This chain links TRBV25-1 with TRBJ2-1; 11 bases agree with TRBD2. V shed 4 bases and J 0 bases; nucleotides not matched to a gene: 20. The CDR3 contains 22 residues. Germline V gene sequence: CDR1 MGHDK, CDR2 SYGVNS. The CDR3 spells CASSGPLTRETSGKSSYNEQFF. CDR3 sequence (DNA): TGTGCCAGCAGTGGACCTTTAACGAGAGAGACTAGCGGGAAGAGCTCCTACAATGAGCAGTTCTTC.

V gene TRBV5-5 combines with J gene TRBJ2-1; perhaps TRBD2 as D (7 bases). V lost 1 base to trimming and J lost 6 bases, with 20 bases between them. Per the germline V gene, CDR1 is SGHKS and CDR2 is YYEKEE (reference sequence). The CDR3 runs 17 residues. The CDR3 DNA reads as TGTGCCAGCAGCTTGAGCCCTGGACTAGGGGGGGGCAATGAGCAGTTCTTC. Translated: CASSLSPGLGGGNEQFF.

The chain couples TRBV29-1 to TRBJ2-2; D call uncertain. V was shortened by 6 bases and J by 6 bases, with 8 bases between the two germline ends. This CDR3 is built from 11 residues. Germline V lookup: CDR1 SQVTM, CDR2 ANQGSEA. The CDR3 reads CSVLLAGELFF. CDR3 DNA: TGCAGCGTGCTGCTGGCCGGGGAGCTGTTTTTT.

The V call is TRBV5-1, the J call TRBJ1-1, with D uncertain. Germline V CDR1 and CDR2: SGHRS, YFSETQ. This CDR3 spans 14 amino acids. Deletions cut 0 bases from V and 6 bases from J, with 12 bases between. The CDR3: CASSLVQGRAEAFF. CDR3 sequence (DNA): TGCGCCAGCAGCTTGGTCCAAGGGCGAGCTGAAGCTTTCTTT.

V is TRBV7-6 and J is TRBJ2-1; tentatively, D is TRBD2 (5 bases). The CDR3 is 14 amino acids. CDR1 and CDR2 from the germline V gene are SGHVS and FNYEAQ. Trimming cost V 5 bases and J 9 bases, with 17 bases left between them. The CDR3 reads CASSPGIVSGEQFF. CDR3 sequence (DNA): TGTGCCAGCAGCCCGGGGATTGTGAGTGGTGAGCAGTTCTTC.

In its sample, this clonotype was seen a few times. The chain uses TRBV12-3 or TRBV12-4 and TRBJ2-3; 10 bases agree with TRBD2. This CDR3 spans 15 amino acids. Trimming cost V 6 bases and J 4 bases; bases outside gene matches: 7. CDR3 nucleotides: TGTGCCAGCAGCTCCAGCGGGAGGGAGGCAGATACGCAGTATTTT. This codes for CASSSSGREADTQYF.

This clonotype was observed a handful of times. CDR3 protein: CASSWTSGTNEQYF. The CDR3 nucleotides are TGTGCCAGCAGCTGGACTAGCGGGACCAACGAGCAGTACTTC. This chain uses TRBV3-1 with TRBJ2-7, with TRBD2 matching over 12 bases. Germline CDR1 reads LGHDT; CDR2 reads YNNKEL (reference sequence). V trimming: 5 bases; J trimming: 5 bases; junction bases outside the gene matches: 4. CDR3 size: 14 residues.